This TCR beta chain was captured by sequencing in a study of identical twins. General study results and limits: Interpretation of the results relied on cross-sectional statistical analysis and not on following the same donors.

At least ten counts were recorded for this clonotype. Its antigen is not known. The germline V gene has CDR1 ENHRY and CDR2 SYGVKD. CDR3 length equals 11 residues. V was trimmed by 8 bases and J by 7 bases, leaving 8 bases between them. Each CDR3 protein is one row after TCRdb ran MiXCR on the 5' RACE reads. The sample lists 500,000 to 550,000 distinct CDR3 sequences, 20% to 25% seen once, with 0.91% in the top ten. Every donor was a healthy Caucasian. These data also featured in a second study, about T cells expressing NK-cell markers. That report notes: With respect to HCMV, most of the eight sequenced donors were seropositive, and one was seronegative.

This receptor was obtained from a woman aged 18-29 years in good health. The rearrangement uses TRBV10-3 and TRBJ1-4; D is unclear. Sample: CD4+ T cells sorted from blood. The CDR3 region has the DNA TGTGCCATCCCGATGGGTGAAAAACTGTTTTTT. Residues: CAIPMGEKLFF.